This T cell receptor beta chain was captured in a study of shared clonotypes between healthy human individuals. Study-level information: The plates for each donor numbered three CD4 naive, three CD4 memory, two CD8 naive and one CD8 memory.

Note on this clone: Its antigen is as yet unknown.

Per the authors' pipeline: ImmunoSEQ only sent back junction sequences with no quality scores, so filtering was done differently. Libraries were prepared by immunoSEQ multiplex PCR; TCRdb keeps only in-frame clonotypes and omits some of them. V and J calls and clone size are those listed in that table; D and trimming were worked out from the DNA. The sample shows around 1,000,000 clones, around 77% of them seen only once. Regarding the study as a whole: Represented genetic and exposure-history diversity was restricted by having few donors. Larger estimated richness was generally seen in naive subsets than in memory subsets.

This TCR came from a man aged 18 to 30 in good health. Some clones in this sample may be carry-over from other donors' samples. The sequenced material came from memory CD4+ T cells from PBMCs. This sample's subset: CD45RA-negative fraction.

This CDR3 is CASSRGFLDTEAFF. CDR3 bases: TGTGCCAGTAGTAGGGGATTCTTGGACACTGAAGCTTTCTTT. The rearrangement links TRBV19 to TRBJ1-1; D unclear. Germline V gene lookup returns CDR1 LNHDA and CDR2 SQIVND (reference sequence). V lost 4 bases and J 3 bases, leaving 12 bases between the germline ends. The CDR3 runs to 14 residues.